This T cell receptor (beta chain) was obtained from a study of cytomegalovirus exposure and HLA in healthy donors. Overall study: Some 90 million unique TCRs from HLA-typed donors were held in an early data release. Study-wide points: Researchers counted around 180 TCR beta chains as cytomegalovirus-associated. Cytomegalovirus status was reportedly diagnosed by the classifier with high specificity and sensitivity. One variant, a missense change in DCLRE1C, was linked in a later analysis to TCR beta V- and J-gene trimming.

Germline V gene data show CDR1 as LGHNA and CDR2 as YSLEER. V shed 0 bases and J shed 0 bases, with 9 bases lying between them. The CDR3 runs 16 residues. PCR used 60 Vbeta primers and 13 Jbeta primers. The data were produced by immunoSEQ multiplex PCR, yet TCRdb's version contains in-frame clones alone and is incomplete. The sample lists some 200,000 clones; approximately 79% were seen once. Turning to this clone: The antigen is unknown.

The chain uses TRBV4-3 and TRBJ1-3; weak D call: TRBD1 (5 bases). Source material: PBMCs. The receptor comes from a man younger than 30 in good health and CMV-seronegative. CDR3 DNA sequence: TGCGCCAGCAGCCAAGACAGACAGACCTCTGGAAACACCATATATTTT. Protein product: CASSQDRQTSGNTIYF.